Below are 26 T cell receptor beta chains sequenced from a single sample in a study of T-cell reconstitution after alpha-beta-depleted transplantation in children. During its preparation, the TCRbeta library received unique molecular identifiers. TCRdb fed the PCR reads into MiXCR, producing one record per CDR3 protein. The sample includes about 200,000 distinct CDR3 sequences, around a sixth of them seen just once. The starting material was PBMCs, mostly from graft donor cells, obtained 360 days after TCRalphabeta/CD19-depleted stem cell transplant. These receptors were taken from a male patient between 2 and 9 years old who had a stem cell transplant for acute lymphoblastic leukemia, so the T cells may come from the graft donor.

This clonotype was recorded many times. This chain connects TRBV5-6 to TRBJ2-1, with unresolved D. CDR1 SGHDT and CDR2 YYEEEE come from the germline V gene. V lost 0 bases to trimming and J lost 2 bases, with 12 bases between them. This CDR3 region has 16 residues. The CDR3 DNA reads TGTGCCAGCAGCTTGGTTCGTCAGGAACCCTACAATGAGCAGTTCTTC. This gives the protein CASSLVRQEPYNEQFF. Variable domain in full (rest from reference TRBV5-6 and TRBJ2-1): DAGVTQSPTHLIKTRGQQVTLRCSPKSGHDTVSWYQQALGQGPQFIFQYYEEEERQRGNFPDRFSGHQFPNYSSELNVNALLLGDSALYLCASSLVRQEPYNEQFFGPGTRLTVL.

This clonotype has a handful of counts. The J gene is TRBJ2-3, the V gene TRBV7-8; D gene unclear. This CDR3 spans 12 amino acids. V lost 1 base, J lost 9 bases, and 8 bases lay in between. CDR1 is SGHVS and CDR2 is FQNEAQ in the germline V gene. CDR3 sequence (DNA): TGTGCCAGCAGCTTAGACCCAGGCACGCAGTATTTT. Translated, it gives CASSLDPGTQYF.

The chain carries TRBV12-3 or TRBV12-4 and TRBJ1-1; no definite D call. The V end was cut by 5 bases, the J end by 1 base, with 11 bases between. This CDR3 has 14 residues. The CDR3 is CASSPLPENTEAFF. The CDR3 DNA sequence: TGTGCCAGCAGTCCTCTGCCGGAGAACACTGAAGCTTTCTTT.

V and J are TRBV12-3 or TRBV12-4 and TRBJ1-4; the match to TRBD1 covers 8 bases. This CDR3 has 17 amino acids. Trimming took 3 bases from V and 5 from J; bases not matched to a gene: 11. CDR3 DNA sequence: TGTGCCAGCAGTTTTAGTCTCCGGCCAGGGGGCAATGAAAAACTGTTTTTT. Translation: CASSFSLRPGGNEKLFF.

In its sample, this clonotype was seen a few times. V and J are TRBV7-6 and TRBJ1-3, with D possibly TRBD1 on 6 matching bases. Germline loops: CDR1 SGHVS, CDR2 FNYEAQ. V dropped 0 bases and J dropped 3 bases, with 15 bases sitting between them. There are 17 residues in the CDR3. The DNA of the CDR3 is TGTGCCAGCAGCTTAGCTCACAGGGAAAGGGTTGGAAACACCATATATTTT. This gives the protein CASSLAHRERVGNTIYF.

This clonotype showed up just a few times. The CDR3 nucleotides are TGCAGCGTTGCCTTCCTAGCGGATGGAGGGCAAGAGACCCAGTACTTC. Its protein product is CSVAFLADGGQETQYF. The V and J genes are TRBV29-1 and TRBJ2-5; 7 positions match TRBD2. With V trimmed by 4 bases and J by 2 bases, 13 bases remained unmatched. This CDR3 region has 16 residues. Germline-derived CDR1 and CDR2 are SQVTM and ANQGSEA.

This clonotype was seen at least ten times. V gene TRBV5-1 combines with J gene TRBJ2-1; 7 bases align to TRBD1. There are 14 residues in the CDR3. J was trimmed by 3 bases and V by 4 bases; bases with no gene match: 4. Germline loops: CDR1 SGHRS, CDR2 YFSETQ. The CDR3 coding sequence is TGCGCCAGCAGCCCCGGACAGGACTACAATGAGCAGTTCTTC. Translation gives CASSPGQDYNEQFF.

This clonotype was found a few times. The chain couples TRBV7-2 to TRBJ2-3; D gene uncertain. This CDR3 is built from 15 residues. Trimming pared 2 bases from V and 1 base from J, leaving 10 bases between. Germline-derived CDR1 and CDR2 are SGHTA and FQGNSA. This CDR3 is CASSLKALGTDTQYF. CDR3 nucleotide sequence: TGTGCCAGCAGCTTAAAGGCCCTTGGCACAGATACGCAGTATTTT.

This clonotype turned up a few times. V is TRBV24-1 and J is TRBJ2-5; 7 bases are shared with TRBD1. The CDR3 extends over 17 amino acids. Germline V gene sequence: CDR1 KGHDR, CDR2 SFDVKD. After removal of 3 bases from V and 5 bases from J, the junction contained 14 bases not matched to a gene. This CDR3 reads CATSDGTAFPTRETQYF. In nucleotides, the CDR3 is TGTGCCACCAGTGATGGGACAGCTTTTCCGACGAGGGAGACCCAGTACTTC.

This clonotype was seen only a few times. The CDR3 region is CASSLGADPLETQYF. CDR3 coding DNA: TGTGCCAGCAGCTTAGGAGCAGACCCCCTTGAGACCCAGTACTTC. The rearrangement uses TRBV7-8 and TRBJ2-5, with D uncertain. The germline V and J ends were trimmed by 1 base and 5 bases, with 14 bases remaining between them. Germline V gene sequence: CDR1 SGHVS, CDR2 FQNEAQ. CDR3 length equals 15 residues.

V and J are TRBV4-1 and TRBJ2-5; possibly TRBD1 for D (5 bases). Germline CDR1 MGHRA, CDR2 YSYEKL. The CDR3 length is 14 residues. With 3 bases removed from V and 3 bases from J, the gap between germline ends came to 11 bases. The CDR3 bases are TGCGCCAGCAGCCACATTGGGGCCGAAGAGACCCAGTACTTC. Amino acids: CASSHIGAEETQYF.

The chain employs TRBV14 and TRBJ2-7, with 10 positions matching TRBD2. The CDR3 is 15 residues long. Looked up from germline, CDR1 is SGHDN and CDR2 is FVKESK. V dropped 5 bases and J dropped 3; count of bases not matched to a gene: 7. CDR3 DNA sequence: TGTGCCAGCAGCAGGCGGGCTAGCGGGAGCTACGAGCAGTACTTC. Amino acid sequence: CASSRRASGSYEQYF.

The J gene is TRBJ2-1, the V gene TRBV5-1, with 10 bases lining up with TRBD2. The V segment lost 3 bases and the J segment 0 bases; nucleotides outside the gene matches: 9. This CDR3 contains 18 residues. The V gene's germline CDR1 is SGHRS and CDR2 YFSETQ. The CDR3: CASSSSQKRGGSYNEQFF. The CDR3 DNA sequence: TGCGCCAGCAGCTCCAGCCAAAAGCGGGGGGGCTCCTACAATGAGCAGTTCTTC.

This clonotype was seen more than once but under ten times. The V and J genes are TRBV7-3 and TRBJ2-2, with D unclear. V shed 2 bases and J shed 4 bases, with 5 bases lying between them. The CDR3 runs 13 residues. Per germline, CDR1 SGHTA and CDR2 FQGTGA. The DNA for the CDR3 is TGTGCCAGCAGCTTACAGCTCACCGGGGAGCTGTTTTTT. As protein: CASSLQLTGELFF.

The chain carries TRBV7-6 and TRBJ2-7; D tentatively reads TRBD1 or TRBD2 (5 bases each). Between the trimmed V and J ends, which lost 1 base and 2 bases, there was a span of 9 bases. Germline loops: CDR1 SGHVS, CDR2 FNYEAQ. The CDR3 consists of 14 residues. Here the CDR3 DNA reads TGTGCCAGCAGCTTAGTACCGGGGCCCTACGAGCAGTACTTC. Translation gives CASSLVPGPYEQYF.

Only a few counts were recorded for this clonotype. V gene TRBV12-3 or TRBV12-4 combines with J gene TRBJ1-1; 11 nucleotides match TRBD1. The CDR3 contains 14 residues. The V gene end was trimmed by 6 bases and the J gene end by 8 bases; junction bases not matched to a gene: 8. The DNA for the CDR3 is TGTGCCAGCAGCCCGAGGACAGGGGGCGAGGAAGCTTTCTTT. It translates to CASSPRTGGEEAFF.

Here the CDR3 reads CASSPIGGNYGYTF. In DNA form, the CDR3 reads TGTGCCAGCAGTCCAATTGGGGGTAACTATGGCTACACCTTC. This chain uses TRBV25-1 with TRBJ1-2; D is perhaps TRBD1 (5 bases). The CDR3 spans 14 residues. V was shortened by 5 bases and J by 1 base, with 11 bases between the two germline ends. In germline, CDR1 is MGHDK, CDR2 SYGVNS.

The rearrangement links TRBV5-1 to TRBJ2-5; TRBD1 agrees at 9 bases. This CDR3 is built from 17 residues. Germline CDR1 is SGHRS and CDR2 is YFSETQ. J lost 0 bases, V lost 5 bases, and 11 bases had no gene match. CDR3 in DNA: TGCGCCAGCAGAGGCCCTGGACAGGGGTGGGACCAAGAGACCCAGTACTTC. Protein product: CASRGPGQGWDQETQYF.

This clonotype appeared a few times. The V call is TRBV29-1, the J call TRBJ2-7; no clear D gene. Germline lookup yields CDR1 SQVTM and CDR2 ANQGSEA. This CDR3 region has 11 residues. Trimming took off 1 base at V and 2 bases at J, with 3 bases between the two ends. CDR3 DNA sequence: TGCAGCGTTGAAGTCACCTACGAGCAGTACTTC. As protein: CSVEVTYEQYF.

DNA of the CDR3: TGTGCCAGCAGCTTAGTCGGCGGGGGACGGTTTGATACGCAGTATTTT. It is translated as CASSLVGGGRFDTQYF. The chain couples TRBV11-3 to TRBJ2-3; 7 nucleotides match TRBD2. V lost 1 base to trimming and J lost 6 bases; unmatched junction nucleotides: 10. This CDR3 is built from 16 residues. Germline loops: CDR1 SGHNT, CDR2 YENEEA.

This clonotype was seen a handful of times. This chain connects TRBV5-4 to TRBJ2-7; D is unclear. V was clipped by 1 base and J by 1 base, with 6 bases between them. The CDR3 length is 13 residues. Germline CDR1 reads SGHNT; CDR2 reads YYREEE (reference sequence). CDR3 DNA sequence: TGTGCCAGCAGCTTGTATACATCCTACGAGCAGTACTTC. It translates to CASSLYTSYEQYF. Full variable domain (rest looked up from reference TRBV5-4 and TRBJ2-7): ETGVTQSPTHLIKTRGQQVTLRCSSQSGHNTVSWYQQALGQGPQFIFQYYREEENGRGNFPPRFSGLQFPNYSSELNVNALELDDSALYLCASSLYTSYEQYFGPGTRLTVT.

This rearrangement joins TRBV12-5 to TRBJ1-1, with 7 bases identical to TRBD1. V lost 3 bases and J lost 1; bases outside the gene matches: 8. Germline CDR1 is LGHNT and CDR2 is FRNRAP. CDR3 length: 16 amino acids. CDR3 in DNA: TGTGCTAGTGGTTTTTACAGGGGCAAGGGGAACACTGAAGCTTTCTTT. As protein: CASGFYRGKGNTEAFF.

The rearrangement uses TRBV6-5 and TRBJ2-7; possible D gene TRBD1, 5 bases. Germline CDR1 is MNHEY and CDR2 is SVGAGI. V lost 2 bases and J 5 bases, leaving 10 bases between the germline ends. The CDR3 length is 13 residues. The CDR3 DNA reads as TGTGCCAGCAGTTACAGACAGAATCACGAGCAGTACTTC. It encodes CASSYRQNHEQYF.

This clonotype was recorded a few times. The rearrangement joins TRBV12-3 or TRBV12-4 to TRBJ1-3, with unresolved D. CDR3 length: 14 amino acids. Trimming removed 10 bases from V and 0 bases from J, with 13 bases in between. The CDR3 sequence: CATTREGSGNTIYF. The CDR3, as DNA: TGTGCCACCACTCGGGAGGGCTCTGGAAACACCATATATTTT.

This clonotype has at least ten counts. The chain links TRBV29-1 to TRBJ2-2, with no clear D. This CDR3 spans 12 amino acids. Germline CDR1 reads SQVTM; CDR2 reads ANQGSEA. The V and J ends lost 3 bases and 0 bases respectively, with 2 bases between them. The CDR3 sequence: CSVDTNTGELFF. CDR3 bases: TGCAGCGTTGATACGAACACCGGGGAGCTGTTTTTT.

The V call is TRBV6-2 or TRBV6-3, the J call TRBJ2-1; 8 nucleotides agree with TRBD2. Germline CDR1 is MNHEY and CDR2 is SVGEGT. The J segment lost 5 bases and the V segment lost 2 bases, leaving 14 bases of the junction unmatched. This CDR3 region has 18 residues. The CDR3 sequence: CASSYLISGGGRNNEQFF. CDR3 nucleotide sequence: TGTGCCAGCAGTTACCTAATCTCTGGGGGCGGGAGGAACAATGAGCAGTTCTTC.